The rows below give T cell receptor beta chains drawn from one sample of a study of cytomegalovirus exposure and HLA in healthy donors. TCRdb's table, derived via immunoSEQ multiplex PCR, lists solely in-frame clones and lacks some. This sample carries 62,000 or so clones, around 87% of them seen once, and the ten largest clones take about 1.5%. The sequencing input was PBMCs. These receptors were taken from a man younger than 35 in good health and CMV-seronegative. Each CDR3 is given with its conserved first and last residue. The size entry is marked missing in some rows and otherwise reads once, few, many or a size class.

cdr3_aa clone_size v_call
CASSPTSTGELFF NA TRBV7-2
CASQGQMNTEAFF NA TRBV25-1
CASSPREAGGTDTQYF NA TRBV4-1
CASSLGQTTDTQYF once TRBV5-1
CASSSGGFVQPQHF NA TRBV28
CSVGYGINTEAFF NA TRBV29-1
CSVDEETRNTGELFF NA TRBV29-1
CASSQDPNTVGYGYTF NA TRBV4-2
CASSLGGTDTYEQYF NA TRBV7-2
CSASSQIEQYF NA TRBV20-1
CASSYSIGQSYGYTF NA TRBV6-5
CAWGAADRPYGYTF NA TRBV30
CASSLSRDSNSPLHF NA TRBV27
CASSSLGNTIYF NA TRBV11-2
CASSPRLGQNTEAFF NA TRBV4-2
CSARGLDTQYF NA TRBV20-1
CPGDKSSYNEQFF NA TRBV7-7
CASSLGIGADEQYF NA TRBV7-9
CASSQVEGGAQPQHF NA TRBV4-2
CASRSSGQHNKAFF few TRBV6-1
CASSVDGTGQPQHF NA TRBV9
CASKGGGDFGYTF NA TRBV6-5
CASSPPGQGNGYTF NA TRBV18
CASNPGQINIQYF NA TRBV10-2
CAWSVPGLAGGGNTQYF once TRBV30
CASSEDRGTNEKLFF NA TRBV25-1
CASSRIGVAGGIHQETQYF NA TRBV5-1
CASSQEMDAIRGGYTF once TRBV4-1
CASSLTGNEQFF NA TRBV9
CASSASDSNTGELFF NA TRBV9
CASSRTDGSYEQYF once TRBV7-9
CASSLGGRGGTDTQYF NA TRBV11-3
CASSSWTGEAGELFF NA TRBV14
CASSQGRDNEQFF NA TRBV4-1
CATELTGGPKLNADTQYF NA TRBV2
CASSQDLAGVHSYEQYF NA TRBV4-1
CASSPRTGGGEQYF NA TRBV9
CASRATEQETQYF NA TRBV10-1
CASSLGTDTGYTF NA TRBV5-1
CASSERGDEQFF NA TRBV10-1
CASSLGAGNNEQFF NA TRBV7-2
CATGQDRYEQYF NA TRBV10-3
CASGSGTSSTDTQYF NA TRBV10-3
CASSPLVEQYF NA TRBV7-9
CASVTGFYGYTF NA TRBV28
CASSPFQAGRGYTF NA TRBV16